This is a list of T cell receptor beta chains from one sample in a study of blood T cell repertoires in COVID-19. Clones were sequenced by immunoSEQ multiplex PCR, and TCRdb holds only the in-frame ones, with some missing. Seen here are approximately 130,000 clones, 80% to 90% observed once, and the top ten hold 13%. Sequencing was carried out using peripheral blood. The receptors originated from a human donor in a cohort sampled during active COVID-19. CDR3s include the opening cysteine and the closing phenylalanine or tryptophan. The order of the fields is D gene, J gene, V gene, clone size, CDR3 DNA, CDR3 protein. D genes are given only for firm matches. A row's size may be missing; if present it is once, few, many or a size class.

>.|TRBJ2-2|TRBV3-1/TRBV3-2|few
TGTGCCAGCAGCCAAGTGACAGCGAACACCGGGGAGCTGTTTTTT
CASSQVTANTGELFF
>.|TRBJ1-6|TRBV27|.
TGTGCCAGCAGTAGGGGTGCCTATAATTCACCCCTCCACTTT
CASSRGAYNSPLHF
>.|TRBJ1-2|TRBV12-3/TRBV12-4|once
TGTGCCAGCGGAGGCGGGAGTCTGAGCTACACCTTC
CASGGGSLSYTF
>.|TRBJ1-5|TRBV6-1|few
TGTGCCAGCAGTGAAGGCGTACAGGGAAATCAGCCCCAGCATTTT
CASSEGVQGNQPQHF
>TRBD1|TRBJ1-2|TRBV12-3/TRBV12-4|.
TGTGCCAGCAATACCGGGACAGCCTATGGCTACACCTTC
CASNTGTAYGYTF
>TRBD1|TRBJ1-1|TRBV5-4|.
TGTGCCAGCGGACAGGCCTCGAACACTGAAGCTTTCTTT
CASGQASNTEAFF
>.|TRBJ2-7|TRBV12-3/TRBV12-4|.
TGTGCCAGCAGCCGGGACACGTCCTACGAGCAGTACTTC
CASSRDTSYEQYF
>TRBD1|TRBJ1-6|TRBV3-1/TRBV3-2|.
TGTGCCAGCAGCCAGGGTAGGGGGCTAAATTCACCCCTCCACTTT
CASSQGRGLNSPLHF
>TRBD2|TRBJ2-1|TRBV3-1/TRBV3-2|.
TGTGCCAGCAGCCAGGTAGCGGGGGGGCCCTATGAGCAGTTCTTC
CASSQVAGGPYEQFF
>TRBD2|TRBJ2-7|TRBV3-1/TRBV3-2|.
TGTGCCAGCGCCGGGGAGGGCGAGCAGTACTTC
CASAGEGEQYF
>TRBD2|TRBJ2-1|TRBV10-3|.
TGTGCCATCAGTGAGCCTGGACTAGTCTTCAATGAGCAGTTCTTC
CAISEPGLVFNEQFF
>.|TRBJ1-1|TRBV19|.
TGTGCCAGTAGTGCACAGGGAAACACTGAAGCTTTCTTT
CASSAQGNTEAFF
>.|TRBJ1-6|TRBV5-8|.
TGTGCCAGCAGCTTGGTTTTAGGGGGTACTTCACCCCTCCACTTT
CASSLVLGGTSPLHF
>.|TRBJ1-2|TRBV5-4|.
TGTGCCAGCAGCTTGGACAATTTCTCCTATGGCTACACCTTC
CASSLDNFSYGYTF
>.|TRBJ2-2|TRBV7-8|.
TGTGCCAGCAGGCGGGACAGCAACACCGGGGAGCTGTTTTTT
CASRRDSNTGELFF
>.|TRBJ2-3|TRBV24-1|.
TGTGCCACCAGTGACCGACAGCATCCAGATACGCAGTATTTT
CATSDRQHPDTQYF
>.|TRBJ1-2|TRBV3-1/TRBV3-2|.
TGTGCCAGCAGCCCCTGGGGGGGCGCCCCTCCTTATGGCTACACCTTC
CASSPWGGAPPYGYTF
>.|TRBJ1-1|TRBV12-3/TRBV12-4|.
TGTGCCAGCAGTTTGAGTACTGAAGCTTTCTTT
CASSLSTEAFF
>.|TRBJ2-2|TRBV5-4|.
TGTGCCAGTTACAGGGAGAACACCGGGGAGCTGTTTTTT
CASYRENTGELFF
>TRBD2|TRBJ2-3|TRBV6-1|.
TGTGCCAGCAGTGAATCGGGGGGTTTCGCTATCGATACGCAGTATTTT
CASSESGGFAIDTQYF
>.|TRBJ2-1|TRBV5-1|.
TGCGCCAGCAGCTCCGAAATTTCTAGCTCCGCGTTCTTC
CASSSEISSSAFF
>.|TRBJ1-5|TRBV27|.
TGTGCCAGCAGTTTAGAGGTTTATCAGCCCCAGCATTTT
CASSLEVYQPQHF
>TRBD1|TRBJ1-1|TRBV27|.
TGTGCCAGCACCCCGTCACAGGGGTTCGGTGAAGCTTTCTTT
CASTPSQGFGEAFF
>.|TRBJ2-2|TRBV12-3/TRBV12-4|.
TGTGCCAGCAGTTTCTTGACAGTTGAACTGTTTTTT
CASSFLTVELFF
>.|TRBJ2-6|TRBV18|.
TGTGCCAGCTCACCAAGGATTCGCGGAGGGGCTGGGGCCAACGTCCTGACTTTC
CASSPRIRGGAGANVLTF
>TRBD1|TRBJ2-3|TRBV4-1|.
TGCGCCAGCAGCCAAGACCAAGGACAGGGGTACACAGATACGCAGTATTTT
CASSQDQGQGYTDTQYF
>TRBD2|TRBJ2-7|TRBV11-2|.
TGTGCCAGCAGCTTCCTGGCGGGGGGCAGCAGCCCCTACGAGCAGTACTTC
CASSFLAGGSSPYEQYF
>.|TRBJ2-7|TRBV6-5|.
TGTGCCAGCAAGTATGGGGGGAGCTCCTACGAGCAGTACTTC
CASKYGGSSYEQYF
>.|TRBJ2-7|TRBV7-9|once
TGTGCCAGCAGCTTAGAGACTACCTACGAGCAGTACTTC
CASSLETTYEQYF